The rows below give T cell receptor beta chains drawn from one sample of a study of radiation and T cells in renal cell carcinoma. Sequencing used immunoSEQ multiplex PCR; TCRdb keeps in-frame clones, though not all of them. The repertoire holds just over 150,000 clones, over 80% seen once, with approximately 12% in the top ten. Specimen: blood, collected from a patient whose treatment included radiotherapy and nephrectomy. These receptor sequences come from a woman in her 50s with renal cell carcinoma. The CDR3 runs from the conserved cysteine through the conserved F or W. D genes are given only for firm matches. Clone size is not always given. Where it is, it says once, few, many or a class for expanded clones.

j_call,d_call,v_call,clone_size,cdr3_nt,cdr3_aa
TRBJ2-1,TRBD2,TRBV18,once,TGTGCCAGCTCAGCCGGGACTAGCAATGAGCAGTTCTTC,CASSAGTSNEQFF
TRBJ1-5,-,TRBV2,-,TGTGCCAGCAGGGAGGGGGTAGGAGGTCAGCCCCAGCATTTT,CASREGVGGQPQHF
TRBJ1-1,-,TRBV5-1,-,TGCGCCAGCAGCCCTCGGACCGTGTCAGGGGTGAACACTGAAGCTTTCTTT,CASSPRTVSGVNTEAFF
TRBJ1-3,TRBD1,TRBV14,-,TGTGCCAGCAGTCGACAGGGCTCTGGAAACACCATATATTTT,CASSRQGSGNTIYF
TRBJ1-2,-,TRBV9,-,TGTGCCAGCAGCTTAGAGCGTGAAGCTTCGGTCTACACCTTC,CASSLEREASVYTF
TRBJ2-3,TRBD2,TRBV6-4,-,TGTGCCAGCAGTGACTTCGGGGGGGCCACAGATACGCAGTATTTT,CASSDFGGATDTQYF
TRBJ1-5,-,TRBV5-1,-,TGCGCCAGCAGCCGCGGGCAGGAGGATGATAGCAATCAGCCCCAGCATTTT,CASSRGQEDDSNQPQHF
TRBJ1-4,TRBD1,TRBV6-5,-,TGTGCCAGCAGTTTGGTGGACAGGGGGAATGAAAAACTGTTTTTT,CASSLVDRGNEKLFF
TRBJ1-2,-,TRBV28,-,TGTGCCAGCAGTTTTGACAGATCCAACTATGGCTACACCTTC,CASSFDRSNYGYTF
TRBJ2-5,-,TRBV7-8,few,TGTGCCAGCAGCGCCGCAGGGGCGCTGACCCAGTACTTC,CASSAAGALTQYF
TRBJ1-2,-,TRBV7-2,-,TGTGCCAGCAGCTTCGGGGACTATGGCTACACCTTC,CASSFGDYGYTF
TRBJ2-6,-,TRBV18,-,TGTGCCAGCTCACCACCTGGCAGGGCAGGGGCCAACGTCCTGACTTTC,CASSPPGRAGANVLTF
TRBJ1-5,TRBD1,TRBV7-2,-,TGTGCCAGCAGCGGGGACAGGGGGCGAGATCAGCCCCAGCATTTT,CASSGDRGRDQPQHF
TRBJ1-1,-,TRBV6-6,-,TGTGCCACCCGTCTAACTGAAGCTTTCTTT,CATRLTEAFF
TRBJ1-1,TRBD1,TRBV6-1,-,TGTGCCAGCAGTGAACACCAGGGGGGGAACACTGAAGCTTTCTTT,CASSEHQGGNTEAFF
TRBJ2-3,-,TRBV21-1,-,TGTGCCAGCAGCAAATCGCGGGCAACAGATACGCAGTATTTT,CASSKSRATDTQYF
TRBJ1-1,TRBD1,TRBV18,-,TGTGCCAGCTCACCTAGTCAGGGGGATGAAGCTTTCTTT,CASSPSQGDEAFF
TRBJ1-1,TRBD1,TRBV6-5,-,TGTGCCAGCAGTTACGGCAGGGGGACCAACACTGAAGCTTTCTTT,CASSYGRGTNTEAFF
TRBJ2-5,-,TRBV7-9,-,TGTGCCAGCAGCTTGGCCGGGGGGCGCAGTGAGACCCAGTACTTC,CASSLAGGRSETQYF
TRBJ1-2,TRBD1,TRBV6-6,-,TGTGCCAGCAGTTACTCGGGCAGGGGGCTGGTTGGCTACACCTTC,CASSYSGRGLVGYTF
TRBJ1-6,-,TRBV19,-,TGTGCCAGTAGTATGAACCGGGAGAAGGGTTCACCCCTCCACTTT,CASSMNREKGSPLHF
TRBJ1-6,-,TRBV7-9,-,TGTGCCAGCAGCTTAATTGGGGGGCCCAGCAAAAATTCACCCCTCCACTTT,CASSLIGGPSKNSPLHF
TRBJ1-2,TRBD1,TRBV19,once,TGTGCCAGTAGTCCACGGACAGGGGGCTTGGGCTACACCTTC,CASSPRTGGLGYTF
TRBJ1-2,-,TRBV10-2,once,TGCGCCAGCAGTGAGGGGGGGCGCACCTATGGCTACACCTTC,CASSEGGRTYGYTF
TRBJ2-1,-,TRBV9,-,TGTGCCAGCAGCACGCGCCCCGGGGATGAGCAGTTCTTC,CASSTRPGDEQFF
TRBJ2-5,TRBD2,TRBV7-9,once,TGTGCCAGCAGCTTAGGTATTATATCGGGGGGCCAAGAGACCCAGTACTTC,CASSLGIISGGQETQYF
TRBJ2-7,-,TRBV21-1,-,TGTGCCAGCAGCCTTCTTTGTCAGGGGGCGGTTGTTCACGAGCAGTACTTC,CASSLLCQGAVVHEQYF
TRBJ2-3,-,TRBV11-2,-,TGTGCCAGCAGCTTAGAAGGGGTCTACACAGATACGCAGTATTTT,CASSLEGVYTDTQYF